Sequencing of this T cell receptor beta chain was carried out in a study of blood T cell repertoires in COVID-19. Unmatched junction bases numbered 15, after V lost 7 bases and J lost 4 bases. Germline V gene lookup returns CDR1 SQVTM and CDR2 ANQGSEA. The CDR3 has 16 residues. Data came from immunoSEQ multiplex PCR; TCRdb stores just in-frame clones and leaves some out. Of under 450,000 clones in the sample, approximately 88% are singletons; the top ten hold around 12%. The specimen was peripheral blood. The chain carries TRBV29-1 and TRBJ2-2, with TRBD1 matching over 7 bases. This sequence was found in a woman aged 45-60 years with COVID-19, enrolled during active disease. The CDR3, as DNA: TGCAGCGCCAGCGAGGGGGCTTCAACTAGCACCGGGGAGCTGTTTTTT. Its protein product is CSASEGASTSTGELFF.